This passage covers 3 T cell receptor beta chains from one sample sequenced in a study of blood T cell repertoires in COVID-19. Profiled with immunoSEQ multiplex PCR; TCRdb holds only in-frame clones, not every one. The repertoire includes about 240,000 clones, roughly 80% of them detected once, and more than 8% sits in the top ten. The sample was peripheral blood. These receptors originate from a woman of 80 years or more with acute or convalescent COVID-19.

The chain employs TRBV7-2 and TRBJ1-1; no clear D gene. The CDR3 covers 16 residues. Germline V CDR1 and CDR2: SGHTA, FQGNSA. The V gene lost 3 bases and the J gene lost 1 base, with 15 bases spanning the gap. CDR3 in DNA: TGTGCCAGCAGCTTTCATTCGTTGGTCGGGAACACTGAAGCTTTCTTT. Its protein product is CASSFHSLVGNTEAFF.

This clone was observed a few times. V and J are TRBV18 and TRBJ2-3; 7 bases fit TRBD1. Trimming at V came to 3 bases and at J to 2 bases, leaving 5 bases not matched to a gene. The CDR3 covers 15 residues. Per germline, CDR1 KGHSH and CDR2 LQKENI. In nucleotides, the CDR3 is TGTGCCAGCTCACCGGGACAGAAGGACACAGATACGCAGTATTTT. Protein product: CASSPGQKDTDTQYF.

The rearrangement uses TRBV3-1 (or the pseudogene TRBV3-2) and TRBJ2-5; TRBD2 aligns across 14 bases. The J segment lost 6 bases and the V segment lost 1 base, leaving 4 bases of the junction unmatched. Germline CDR1 is LGHDT and CDR2 is YNNKEL (reference sequence). CDR3 length equals 16 residues. In DNA form, the CDR3 reads TGTGCCAGCAGCCAAGTCGGGACTAGCGGGGGAAAGACCCAGTACTTC. It encodes CASSQVGTSGGKTQYF.